This T cell receptor beta chain was sequenced in a study of OX40 agonist ivuxolimab in advanced cancers. Produced via immunoSEQ multiplex PCR; TCRdb's table is partial and in-frame only. The sample lists about 82,000 clones; around nine tenths were seen once. The starting material was CD4+ or CD8+ T cells sorted from blood, obtained in a trial of the OX40 agonist ivuxolimab. This receptor was taken from an adult with an advanced solid tumor such as melanoma, head and neck, liver or kidney cancer.

CDR3 nucleotide sequence: TGTGCCAGTAGTATCGGACAGATAGAGACCCAGTACTTC. Translated, it gives CASSIGQIETQYF. The V gene is TRBV19, the J gene TRBJ2-5, with D possibly TRBD1 on 6 matching bases. V was pared by 3 bases and J by 4 bases, with 9 bases between. In germline, CDR1 is LNHDA, CDR2 SQIVND (reference sequence). This CDR3 has 13 amino acids.